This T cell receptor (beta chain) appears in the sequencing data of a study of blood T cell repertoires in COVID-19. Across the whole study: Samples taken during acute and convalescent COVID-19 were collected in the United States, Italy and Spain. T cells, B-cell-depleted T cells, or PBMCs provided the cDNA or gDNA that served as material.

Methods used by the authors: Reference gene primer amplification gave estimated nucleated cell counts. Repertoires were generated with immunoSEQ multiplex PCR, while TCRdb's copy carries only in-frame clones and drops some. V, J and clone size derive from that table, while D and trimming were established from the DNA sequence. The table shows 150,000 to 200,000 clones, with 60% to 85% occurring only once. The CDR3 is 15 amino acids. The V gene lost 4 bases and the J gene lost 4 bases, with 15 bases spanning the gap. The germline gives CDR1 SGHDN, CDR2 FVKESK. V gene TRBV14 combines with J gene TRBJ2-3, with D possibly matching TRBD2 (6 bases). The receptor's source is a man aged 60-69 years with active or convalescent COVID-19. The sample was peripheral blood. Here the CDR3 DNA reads TGTGCCAGCAGCCGAGGCAGGAGGGCCGCAGATACGCAGTATTTT. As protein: CASSRGRRAADTQYF.